These 7 T cell receptor beta chains were all obtained from the same sample, sequenced in a study of T cell repertoires in cytomegalovirus infection. TCRdb used MiXCR to reprocess the reads, holding one entry per CDR3 protein. This table holds approximately 910,000 distinct CDR3 sequences, under 40% found once. No antigen is known for these receptors. Here the sequenced sample was cultured CD8+ T cells from PBMCs, taken from culture after CMV antigen stimulation. The receptors come from a human donor in good health (CMV status not recorded). Some clones in this sample may be carry-over from other donors' samples.

This clonotype has ten or more counts. V is TRBV7-2 and J is TRBJ1-3; 7 nucleotides match TRBD1. The germline gives CDR1 SGHTA, CDR2 FQGNSA. This CDR3 is built from 14 residues. Losses at the gene ends were 11 bases for V and 0 bases for J; bases not matched to a gene: 7. The chain's CDR3 is CAVRDSVSGNTIYF. Here the CDR3 DNA reads TGTGCCGTCAGGGACAGTGTCTCTGGAAACACCATATATTTT.

V gene TRBV4-1 combines with J gene TRBJ1-1; 7 positions match TRBD1. The CDR3 extends over 14 amino acids. V trimming: 4 bases; J trimming: 5 bases; junction bases outside the gene matches: 7. Per the germline V gene, CDR1 is MGHRA and CDR2 is YSYEKL. The CDR3, as DNA: TGCGCCAGCAGCCGAGACAGGGAATTAACTGAAGCTTTCTTT. This gives the protein CASSRDRELTEAFF.

This clonotype was counted a few times. The chain recombines TRBV7-9 with TRBJ1-2; D is unclear. The CDR3 loop spans 17 amino acids. Between the trimmed V and J ends, which lost 4 bases and 2 bases, there was a span of 20 bases. Per germline, CDR1 SEHNR and CDR2 FQNEAQ (reference sequence). The CDR3 loop reads CASSSLNTGLHNYGYTF. The CDR3 DNA follows: TGTGCCAGCAGCTCCTTAAACACGGGCCTACACAACTATGGCTACACCTTC.

This clonotype was recorded a few times. J is TRBJ2-1 and V is TRBV19, with TRBD2 as a possible D gene (5 bases). The CDR3 runs to 15 residues. Trimming left V 2 bases short and J 0 bases short, with 8 bases between. Germline V gene data show CDR1 as LNHDA and CDR2 as SQIVND (reference sequence). The chain's CDR3 is CASSIMGSSYNEQFF. In DNA, the CDR3 is TGTGCCAGTAGTATAATGGGGAGCTCCTACAATGAGCAGTTCTTC.

The chain recombines TRBV4-1 with TRBJ1-1; a weak D match, TRBD1 (5 bases). V was pared by 3 bases and J by 0 bases, with 8 bases between. This CDR3 contains 14 residues. In germline, CDR1 is MGHRA, CDR2 YSYEKL. The CDR3 protein is CASSQNRLNTEAFF. CDR3 bases: TGCGCCAGCAGCCAGAACAGGTTGAACACTGAAGCTTTCTTT.

This clonotype was observed many times. The chain links TRBV7-8 to TRBJ1-4; no firm D call. Trimming took 5 bases from V and 3 from J, leaving 10 bases between them. Germline values: CDR1 SGHVS, CDR2 FQNEAQ. The CDR3 covers 14 residues. CDR3 bases: TGTGCCAGCAGCCCCGGGAGTTCTAATGAAAAACTGTTTTTT. Its protein is CASSPGSSNEKLFF.

This clonotype was seen only a few times. This chain joins TRBV27 and TRBJ2-1; 9 bases are a match to TRBD2. With V trimmed by 2 bases and J by 7 bases, 6 bases remained unmatched. The CDR3 spans 15 residues. Germline CDR1 MNHEY, CDR2 SMNVEV (reference sequence). The CDR3 spells CASSLLRGGRNEQFF. The CDR3 DNA follows: TGTGCCAGCAGTTTACTGCGGGGGGGCCGGAATGAGCAGTTCTTC.